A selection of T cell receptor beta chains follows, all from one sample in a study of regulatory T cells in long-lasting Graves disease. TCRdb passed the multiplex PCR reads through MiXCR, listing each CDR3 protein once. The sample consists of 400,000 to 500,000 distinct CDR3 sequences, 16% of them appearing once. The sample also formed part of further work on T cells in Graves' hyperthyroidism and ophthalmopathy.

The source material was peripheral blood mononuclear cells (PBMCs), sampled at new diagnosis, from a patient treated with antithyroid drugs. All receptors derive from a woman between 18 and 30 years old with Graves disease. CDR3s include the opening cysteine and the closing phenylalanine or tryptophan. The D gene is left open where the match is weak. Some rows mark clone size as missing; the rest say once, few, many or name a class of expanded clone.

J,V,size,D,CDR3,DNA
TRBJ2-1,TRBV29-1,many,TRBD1,CSAPGQGKTYNEQFF,TGCAGCGCTCCTGGACAGGGAAAGACCTACAATGAGCAGTTCTTC
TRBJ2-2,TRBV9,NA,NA,CASREQGNTGELFF,TGTGCCAGCAGAGAACAGGGGAACACCGGGGAGCTGTTTTTT
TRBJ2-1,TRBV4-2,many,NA,CASSHDGSEQFF,TGTGCCAGCAGCCACGACGGGTCTGAGCAGTTCTTC
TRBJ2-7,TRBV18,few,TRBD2,CASSPGLWPYEQYF,TGTGCCAGCTCACCGGGACTATGGCCCTACGAGCAGTACTTC
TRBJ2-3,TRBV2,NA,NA,CASSLGGWDTQYF,TGTGCCAGCAGTTTAGGCGGGTGGGATACGCAGTATTTT
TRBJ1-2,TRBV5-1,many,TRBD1,CASSLQQGSPYGYTF,TGCGCCAGCAGCTTACAACAGGGGAGTCCCTATGGCTACACCTTC
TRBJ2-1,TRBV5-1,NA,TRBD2,CASSLVGASGRRNEQFF,TGCGCCAGCAGCTTGGTAGGGGCTAGCGGGAGGAGGAATGAGCAGTTCTTC
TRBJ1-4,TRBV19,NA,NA,CASSIGPPSGAEKLFF,TGTGCCAGTAGTATAGGACCTCCTTCTGGAGCAGAAAAACTGTTTTTT
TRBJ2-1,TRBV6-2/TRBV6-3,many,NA,CASSYWEWSNEQFF,TGTGCCAGCAGTTACTGGGAGTGGAGCAATGAGCAGTTCTTC
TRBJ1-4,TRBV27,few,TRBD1,CASSLSGQGPFNEKLFF,TGTGCCAGCAGTTTATCGGGACAGGGCCCTTTTAATGAAAAACTGTTTTTT
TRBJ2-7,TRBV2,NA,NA,CASSVAFSSEQYF,TGTGCCAGCAGTGTGGCCTTCTCTTCCGAGCAGTACTTC
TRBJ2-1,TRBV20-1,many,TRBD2,CSARMGLGSYNEQFF,TGCAGTGCTAGAATGGGACTAGGGTCCTACAATGAGCAGTTCTTC
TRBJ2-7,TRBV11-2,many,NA,CASSLDKRVAEQYF,TGTGCCAGCAGCTTAGATAAGAGGGTAGCCGAGCAGTACTTC
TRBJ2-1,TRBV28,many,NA,CASSWTALNEQFF,TGTGCCAGCAGTTGGACAGCTTTGAATGAGCAGTTCTTC
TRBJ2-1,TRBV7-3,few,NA,CASSVVYRDEQFF,TGTGCCAGCAGCGTAGTATACCGGGATGAGCAGTTCTTC
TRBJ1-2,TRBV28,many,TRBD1,CASSSQGPGGYTF,TGTGCCAGCAGTTCACAGGGGCCCGGTGGCTACACCTTC
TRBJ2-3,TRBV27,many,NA,CASSYSPDTQYF,TGTGCCAGCAGTTACTCGCCAGATACGCAGTATTTT
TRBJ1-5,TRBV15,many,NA,CATSSVRGYSNQPQHF,TGTGCCACCAGCAGCGTTAGGGGTTATAGCAATCAGCCCCAGCATTTT
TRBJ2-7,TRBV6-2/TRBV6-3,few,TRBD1,CASSLLTGGNEQYF,TGTGCCAGCAGTTTACTCACAGGGGGAAACGAGCAGTACTTC
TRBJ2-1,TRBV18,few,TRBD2,CASSPRELAGVYNEQFF,TGTGCCAGCTCACCACGGGAGCTAGCGGGAGTTTACAATGAGCAGTTCTTC
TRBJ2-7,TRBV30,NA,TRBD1,CAWSVLGRGPSYEQYF,TGTGCCTGGAGTGTTCTCGGCAGGGGGCCGTCCTACGAGCAGTACTTC
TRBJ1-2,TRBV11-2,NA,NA,CASSLMPGRNYGYTF,TGTGCCAGCAGCTTGATGCCAGGGCGTAACTATGGCTACACCTTC
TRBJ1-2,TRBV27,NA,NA,CASSLRGPGVFYGYTF,TGTGCCAGCAGTTTAAGGGGTCCCGGCGTTTTCTATGGCTACACCTTC
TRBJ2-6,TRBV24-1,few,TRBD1,CATSDSGQASGANVLTF,TGTGCCACCAGTGATTCTGGACAGGCCTCTGGGGCCAACGTCCTGACTTTC
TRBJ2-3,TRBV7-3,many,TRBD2,CASSLAASGNPTDTQYF,TGTGCCAGCAGCTTAGCGGCTAGCGGCAACCCGACAGATACGCAGTATTTT
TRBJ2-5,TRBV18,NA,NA,CASSPIPQETQYF,TGTGCCAGCTCACCAATCCCCCAAGAGACCCAGTACTTC
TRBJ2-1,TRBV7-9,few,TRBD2,CASGEISGRYEQFF,TGTGCCAGCGGCGAAATTAGCGGGAGATATGAGCAGTTCTTC
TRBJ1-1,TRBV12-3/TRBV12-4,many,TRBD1,CASSTRDRLEAFF,TGTGCCAGCAGCACGAGGGACAGGTTGGAAGCTTTCTTT
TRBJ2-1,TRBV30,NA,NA,CGWSGREGREQFF,TGTGGCTGGAGTGGAAGAGAGGGCAGGGAGCAGTTCTTC
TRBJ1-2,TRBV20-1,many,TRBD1,CSAPPGDRDDGYTF,TGCAGTGCTCCCCCGGGGGACAGGGATGATGGCTACACCTTC
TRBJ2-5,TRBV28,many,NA,CASSLVQAETQYF,TGTGCCAGCAGTTTAGTACAGGCAGAGACCCAGTACTTC
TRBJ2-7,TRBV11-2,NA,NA,CASSLDSGEGIYEQYF,TGTGCCAGCAGCTTAGATTCCGGGGAAGGGATCTACGAGCAGTACTTC
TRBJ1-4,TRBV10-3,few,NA,CAISDVAPATNEKLFF,TGTGCCATCAGTGATGTGGCCCCTGCAACTAATGAAAAACTGTTTTTT
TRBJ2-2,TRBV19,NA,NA,CASSPKLPSTGELFF,TGTGCCAGTAGCCCCAAACTTCCTAGCACCGGGGAGCTGTTTTTT
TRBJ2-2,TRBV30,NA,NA,CAWSVFSFGELFF,TGTGCCTGGAGTGTATTTTCGTTCGGGGAGCTGTTTTTT
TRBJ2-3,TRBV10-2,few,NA,CASSVIFGSGSSTDTQYF,TGCGCCAGCAGTGTGATATTTGGGAGCGGCTCTAGCACAGATACGCAGTATTTT
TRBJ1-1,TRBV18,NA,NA,CASSPFVREGNTEAFF,TGTGCCAGCTCACCGTTCGTTAGGGAGGGGAACACTGAAGCTTTCTTT
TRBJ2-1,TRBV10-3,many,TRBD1,CAISEGQGFPYNEQFF,TGTGCCATCAGTGAGGGACAGGGATTCCCCTACAATGAGCAGTTCTTC
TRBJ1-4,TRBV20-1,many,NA,CSASVRWRGDEKLFF,TGCAGTGCTAGCGTTCGCTGGAGGGGGGATGAAAAACTGTTTTTT
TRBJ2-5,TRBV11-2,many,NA,CASSLPSSGVGTQYF,TGTGCCAGCAGCTTACCCTCCTCCGGGGTTGGGACCCAGTACTTC
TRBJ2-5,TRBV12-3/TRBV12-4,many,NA,CASSFTETQYF,TGTGCCAGCAGTTTCACGGAGACCCAGTACTTC
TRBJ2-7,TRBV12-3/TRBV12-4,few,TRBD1,CASSPGQGKYEQYF,TGTGCCAGCAGTCCGGGACAGGGGAAGTACGAGCAGTACTTC
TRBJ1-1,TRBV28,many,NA,CASNRRNTEAFF,TGTGCCAGCAATCGAAGAAACACTGAAGCTTTCTTT
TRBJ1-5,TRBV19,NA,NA,CASSIDRSNQPQHF,TGTGCCAGTAGTATCGACAGATCCAATCAGCCCCAGCATTTT
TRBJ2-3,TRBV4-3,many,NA,CASSQRGQGTDTQYF,TGCGCCAGCAGCCAACGTGGGCAGGGTACAGATACGCAGTATTTT
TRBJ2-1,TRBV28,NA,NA,CASSLHSSYNEQSF,TGTGCCAGCAGTTTACATAGCTCCTACAATGAGCAGTCCTTC
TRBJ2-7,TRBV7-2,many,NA,CASSFQKGSSYEQYF,TGTGCCAGCAGCTTCCAAAAAGGGAGCTCCTACGAGCAGTACTTC
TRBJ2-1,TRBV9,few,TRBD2,CASGREVDNEQFF,TGTGCCAGCGGGCGGGAGGTGGACAATGAGCAGTTCTTC
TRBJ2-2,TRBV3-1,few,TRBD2,CASSEGAGPGELFF,TGTGCCAGCAGTGAGGGAGCGGGACCCGGGGAGCTGTTTTTT
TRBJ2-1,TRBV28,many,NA,CASSLVGPNEQFF,TGTGCCAGCAGTTTAGTGGGGCCCAATGAGCAGTTCTTC
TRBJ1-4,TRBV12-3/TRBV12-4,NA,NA,CASGAGPTNEKLFF,TGTGCCAGCGGTGCAGGGCCAACTAATGAAAAACTGTTTTTT
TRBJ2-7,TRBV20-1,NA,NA,CSARVFRDQSYEQYF,TGCAGTGCTAGAGTATTCCGGGACCAGTCCTACGAGCAGTACTTC
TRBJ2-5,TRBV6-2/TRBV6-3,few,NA,CARDTLQETQYF,TGTGCCAGGGACACCCTACAAGAGACCCAGTACTTC
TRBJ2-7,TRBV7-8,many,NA,CASRAERTAGYEQYF,TGTGCCAGCAGAGCAGAAAGGACTGCAGGATACGAGCAGTACTTC
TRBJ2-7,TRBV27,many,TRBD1,CASRYRGQMSYEQYF,TGTGCCAGCAGGTACAGGGGGCAGATGTCCTACGAGCAGTACTTC
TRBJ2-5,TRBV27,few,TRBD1,CASSLKVDRGETQYF,TGTGCCAGCAGTTTAAAAGTGGACAGGGGAGAGACCCAGTACTTC
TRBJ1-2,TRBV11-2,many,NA,CASGPSDGYTF,TGTGCCAGCGGACCCTCCGACGGCTACACCTTC